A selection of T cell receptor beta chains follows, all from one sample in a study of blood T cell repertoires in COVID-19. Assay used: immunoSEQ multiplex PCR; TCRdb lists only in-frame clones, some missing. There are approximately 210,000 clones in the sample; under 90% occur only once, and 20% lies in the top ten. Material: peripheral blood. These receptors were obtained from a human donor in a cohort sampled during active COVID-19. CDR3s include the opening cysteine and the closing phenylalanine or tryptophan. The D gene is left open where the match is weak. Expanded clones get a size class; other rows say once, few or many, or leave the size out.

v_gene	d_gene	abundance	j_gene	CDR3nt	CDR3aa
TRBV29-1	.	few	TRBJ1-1	TGCAGCGTTACTGACGGGTTGAACACTGAAGCTTTCTTT	CSVTDGLNTEAFF
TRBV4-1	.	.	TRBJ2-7	TGCGCCAGCAGCCAAGAGGGACTCCTAACCTACGAGCAGTACTTC	CASSQEGLLTYEQYF
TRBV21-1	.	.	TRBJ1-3	TGTGCCAGAGGGGTCGCCATATATTTT	CARGVAIYF
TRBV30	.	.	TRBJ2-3	TGTGCCTGGAGTGTCGGGATTACTAGCAGGGGGGCCGATGGCACAGATACGCAGTATTTT	CAWSVGITSRGADGTDTQYF
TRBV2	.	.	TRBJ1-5	TGTGCCAGCAGGGGCGGCGGGTGGAATCAGCCCCAGCATTTT	CASRGGGWNQPQHF
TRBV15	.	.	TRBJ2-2	TGTGCCGTCGGGACACCTAACACCGGGGAGCTGTTTTTT	CAVGTPNTGELFF
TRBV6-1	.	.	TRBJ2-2	TGTGCCAGCAGTGAATCCGGGACCGGGGAGCTGTTTTTT	CASSESGTGELFF
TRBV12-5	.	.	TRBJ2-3	TGTGCTAGTGGTTCCTCTAGCCCAGATACGCAGTATTTT	CASGSSSPDTQYF
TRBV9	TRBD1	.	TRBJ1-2	TGTGCCAGCAGGGACCGGACAGGAGCTGGTGTGGACTATGGCTACACCTTC	CASRDRTGAGVDYGYTF
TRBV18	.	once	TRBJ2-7	TGTGCCAGCTCACCACCGGTCGAGGGTAGGTACGAGCAGTACTTC	CASSPPVEGRYEQYF
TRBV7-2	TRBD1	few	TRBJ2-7	TGTGCCAGCAGCGTCGACAGGGGATACGAGCAGTACTTC	CASSVDRGYEQYF
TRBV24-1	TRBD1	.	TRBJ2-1	TGTGCCACCAGTGATTACAGGGGGCCCTCCTACAATGAGCAGTTCTTC	CATSDYRGPSYNEQFF
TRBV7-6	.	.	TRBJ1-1	TGTGCCAGCAGCTTCCAACAGAACACTGAAGCTTTCTTT	CASSFQQNTEAFF
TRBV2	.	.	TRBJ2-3	TGTGCCAGCAGAGTTTCCGGTCTCGGGGATACGCAGTATTTT	CASRVSGLGDTQYF
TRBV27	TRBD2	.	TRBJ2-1	TGTGCCAGCAGTTTAGGCGGGGGGGCTTACAATGAGCAGTTCTTC	CASSLGGGAYNEQFF
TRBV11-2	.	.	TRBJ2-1	TGTGCCAGCAGCTTAGAGGGCGACGGAATTAGGAATGAGCAGTTCTTC	CASSLEGDGIRNEQFF
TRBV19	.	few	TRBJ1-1	TGTGCCAGTAGTATAGGGGTTCAGGGGCGGACGAACACTGAAGCTTTCTTT	CASSIGVQGRTNTEAFF
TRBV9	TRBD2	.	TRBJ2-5	TGTGCCAGCAGCCAAGGGACTAGCGGGGGCAGGGAGGAGACCCAGTACTTC	CASSQGTSGGREETQYF